These T cell receptor beta chains were read from a single sample in a study of T cell repertoires in cytomegalovirus infection. TCRdb redid the calling of the reads with MiXCR, one entry per CDR3 protein. The data show around 770,000 distinct CDR3 sequences, almost 30% seen once. Their cognate antigens are unknown. Here the sequenced sample was cultured CD8+ T cells from PBMCs, taken from culture after CMV antigen stimulation. Source of these receptors: a human donor in good health (CMV status not recorded). Some clones in this sample may be carry-over from other donors' samples. Each CDR3 is given with its conserved first and last residue. Fields, in order: D gene, clone size, V gene, J gene, CDR3 protein, CDR3 DNA. D genes are given only for firm matches. Clone size appears in some rows only: once, few, many, or a class for an expanded clone.

NA	NA	TRBV13	TRBJ2-7	CASRIRTDSYEQYF	TGTGCCAGCAGAATAAGGACAGACTCCTACGAGCAGTACTTC
NA	few	TRBV9	TRBJ1-2	CASTGWTGRGYTF	TGTGCCAGCACGGGGTGGACCGGCCGTGGCTACACCTTC
TRBD1	NA	TRBV9	TRBJ1-5	CASSESQGRNQPQHF	TGTGCCAGCAGCGAATCACAGGGGCGCAATCAGCCCCAGCATTTT
NA	few	TRBV6-1	TRBJ1-2	CASSEGTQLYGYTF	TGTGCCAGCAGTGAAGGGACACAGCTCTATGGCTACACCTTC
NA	few	TRBV7-9	TRBJ1-6	CASSRPGGSNSPLHF	TGTGCCAGCAGCCGTCCCGGGGGCAGTAATTCACCCCTCCACTTT
NA	many	TRBV7-9	TRBJ1-2	CASSPGDSRKSGYTF	TGTGCCAGCAGCCCAGGTGACAGCCGGAAATCTGGCTACACCTTC
TRBD2	NA	TRBV20-1	TRBJ2-1	CSATGTSSYNEQFF	TGCAGTGCCACCGGGACTAGCAGCTACAATGAGCAGTTCTTC
NA	NA	TRBV9	TRBJ2-5	CASSVVGAEQETQYF	TGTGCCAGCAGCGTAGTCGGGGCGGAGCAAGAGACCCAGTACTTC
TRBD2	many	TRBV7-9	TRBJ2-1	CASSSTSGGRNEQFF	TGTGCCAGCAGCTCAACTAGCGGGGGGCGCAATGAGCAGTTCTTC
TRBD2	many	TRBV7-8	TRBJ2-3	CASSSMGGVFTDTQYF	TGTGCCAGCAGCTCTATGGGGGGGGTTTTCACAGATACGCAGTATTTT
TRBD2	NA	TRBV11-2	TRBJ2-2	CASSFLGLAGRGQAGELFF	TGTGCCAGCAGCTTCCTGGGACTAGCGGGGCGGGGCCAGGCCGGGGAGCTGTTTTTT
NA	few	TRBV4-1	TRBJ2-1	CASSHGEQFF	TGCGCCAGCAGCCATGGGGAGCAGTTCTTC
NA	NA	TRBV19	TRBJ2-3	CASSTLDPDTQYF	TGTGCCAGTAGTACCCTCGACCCAGATACGCAGTATTTT
NA	NA	TRBV20-1	TRBJ1-2	CSVRGDTF	TGCAGTGTTCGAGGGGACACCTTC
TRBD2	NA	TRBV6-8	TRBJ2-3	CASSYSRGDTDTQYF	TGTGCCAGCAGTTACTCCCGGGGGGACACAGATACGCAGTATTTT
TRBD1	many	TRBV7-8	TRBJ1-3	CASSQRRGVIHGNTIYF	TGTGCCAGCAGCCAGCGCAGGGGGGTAATTCATGGAAACACCATATATTTT
NA	NA	TRBV28	TRBJ1-1	CASSLLRKLNTEAFF	TGTGCCAGCAGTTTATTGAGGAAGCTGAACACTGAAGCTTTCTTT
NA	NA	TRBV4-1	TRBJ1-1	CASSQGVNSEAFF	TGCGCCAGCAGCCAAGGTGTTAACAGTGAAGCTTTCTTT
TRBD2	NA	TRBV3-1	TRBJ2-3	CASSQDLTSGVTDTQYF	TGTGCCAGCAGCCAAGATTTAACTAGCGGGGTCACAGATACGCAGTATTTT
NA	NA	TRBV4-2	TRBJ1-2	CASSQEGSQGGYTF	TGTGCCAGCAGCCAAGAGGGTTCGCAGGGGGGCTACACCTTC
TRBD2	few	TRBV6-2/TRBV6-3	TRBJ2-2	CASSSVGGYIGELFF	TGTGCCAGCAGTTCGGTCGGGGGGTACATCGGGGAGCTGTTTTTT
NA	NA	TRBV7-6	TRBJ2-5	CASSLLAAPQETQYF	TGTGCCAGCAGCCTTCTAGCCGCACCTCAAGAGACCCAGTACTTC
TRBD1	NA	TRBV3-1	TRBJ2-1	CASSLRQGWIHEQFF	TGTGCCAGCAGCCTCCGACAGGGGTGGATACATGAGCAGTTCTTC
NA	many	TRBV7-8	TRBJ2-7	CASSSGVYEQYF	TGTGCCAGCAGCTCAGGGGTTTACGAGCAGTACTTC
TRBD1	NA	TRBV2	TRBJ1-1	CAIQTPQGATEAFF	TGTGCCATCCAAACCCCGCAGGGGGCTACTGAAGCTTTCTTT
TRBD2	NA	TRBV27	TRBJ2-1	CASSLFSGGLANEQFF	TGTGCCAGCAGCCTATTCAGCGGGGGGCTCGCCAATGAGCAGTTCTTC
NA	NA	TRBV20-1	TRBJ1-3	CSASHSWNSGNTIYF	TGCAGTGCTAGCCACAGCTGGAACTCTGGAAACACCATATATTTT
TRBD1	NA	TRBV6-2/TRBV6-3	TRBJ1-5	CASRTGTGGVRQPQHF	TGTGCCAGCAGAACTGGGACAGGGGGCGTACGTCAGCCCCAGCATTTT
NA	NA	TRBV19	TRBJ1-1	CASSDRSDLTMNTEAFF	TGTGCCAGTAGTGACAGGTCTGATCTAACTATGAACACTGAAGCTTTCTTT
TRBD2	NA	TRBV7-3	TRBJ2-6	CASSPPPQGGVSGANVLTF	TGTGCCAGTTCCCCACCCCCCCAGGGAGGGGTCTCTGGGGCCAACGTCCTGACTTTC
NA	NA	TRBV6-5	TRBJ2-6	CASSYAAPTGANVLTF	TGTGCCAGCAGTTACGCAGCACCAACTGGGGCCAACGTCCTGACTTTC
NA	NA	TRBV7-6	TRBJ1-1	CASSLGGLGTGIRHEVFF	TGTGCCAGCAGCTTAGGCGGCCTAGGTACGGGGATACGCCATGAAGTTTTCTTT
NA	NA	TRBV27	TRBJ2-5	CASKRPSGGPGETQYF	TGTGCCAGCAAAAGGCCCTCCGGAGGCCCCGGGGAGACCCAGTACTTC
TRBD1	NA	TRBV7-9	TRBJ1-6	CASSPPGGNSPLHF	TGTGCCAGCAGCCCTCCAGGGGGCAATTCACCCCTCCACTTT
NA	NA	TRBV12-3/TRBV12-4	TRBJ1-1	CASSLLLGPQRGNTEAFF	TGTGCCAGCAGTTTGCTACTCGGGCCACAAAGGGGGAACACTGAAGCTTTCTTT
TRBD2	NA	TRBV20-1	TRBJ2-7	CSAGPGEGLSYEQYF	TGCAGTGCCGGTCCGGGGGAGGGGTTGAGCTACGAGCAGTACTTC
NA	few	TRBV28	TRBJ2-1	CASRQAANNEQFF	TGTGCCAGCAGGCAAGCGGCCAACAATGAGCAGTTCTTC
NA	NA	TRBV6-8	TRBJ2-3	CASSYGDPRDTQYF	TGTGCCAGCAGTTACGGGGACCCAAGGGATACGCAGTATTTT
NA	NA	TRBV7-9	TRBJ2-1	CASSFPGRTNEQFF	TGTGCCAGCAGCTTTCCGGGACGTACGAATGAGCAGTTCTTC
NA	NA	TRBV7-8	TRBJ2-7	CASSLSPPEVTFYEQYF	TGTGCCAGCAGCTTATCCCCCCCAGAAGTGACTTTTTACGAGCAGTACTTC
NA	few	TRBV7-4	TRBJ1-5	CASSLVGALGTQHF	TGTGCCAGCAGCTTAGTTGGGGCCCTGGGGACCCAGCATTTT
NA	NA	TRBV28	TRBJ2-1	CASSFMEGGNEQFF	TGTGCCAGCAGTTTCATGGAGGGGGGCAATGAGCAGTTCTTC
NA	many	TRBV6-1	TRBJ1-5	CASETRPEYSNQPQHF	TGTGCCAGCGAAACCCGGCCAGAATATAGCAATCAGCCCCAGCATTTT
NA	NA	TRBV6-1	TRBJ1-1	CASSETGEAFF	TGTGCCAGCAGTGAAACTGGGGAAGCTTTCTTT
NA	few	TRBV12-3/TRBV12-4	TRBJ2-1	CASGYREGGYNEQFF	TGTGCCAGCGGTTACAGGGAGGGGGGCTACAATGAGCAGTTCTTC
TRBD1	few	TRBV10-3	TRBJ2-3	CAIKWGTGSATDTQYF	TGTGCCATCAAGTGGGGGACAGGTTCTGCCACAGATACGCAGTATTTT
NA	NA	TRBV19	TRBJ1-1	CASSIMGGTAEAFF	TGTGCCAGTAGTATAATGGGGGGCACAGCTGAAGCTTTCTTT
NA	NA	TRBV27	TRBJ1-1	CASSYPGANTEAFF	TGTGCCAGCAGTTATCCGGGGGCGAACACTGAAGCTTTCTTT
NA	NA	TRBV12-3/TRBV12-4	TRBJ2-2	CASTFTGGELFF	TGTGCCAGCACTTTCACGGGCGGGGAGCTGTTTTTT
NA	NA	TRBV7-2	TRBJ2-4	CASSLGDGDQYF	TGTGCCAGCAGCTTAGGTGACGGGGATCAGTACTTC
NA	few	TRBV7-9	TRBJ2-3	CASSSDKPSDTQYF	TGTGCCAGCAGCTCCGACAAACCCTCAGATACGCAGTATTTT